The T cell receptor (beta chain) described here comes from a study of blood T cells in healthy people across ages. Study results and limitations: Greater diversity and more naive CD4+ cells were seen in long-lived donors than in aged donors. The CMV status of each donor remained undetermined, and this could have confounded shifts in expanded clonotypes. Age brought a roughly linear fall in TCR beta diversity measured per million T cells.

Of note for this clonotype: Its specificity is not known.

A second about 6 to 12 cycle PCR used barcoded and J-beta primers. Tagging of each cDNA molecule was performed by a template-switch adaptor with 12 random nucleotides. One entry per CDR3 protein results from TCRdb running MiXCR on the 5' RACE reads. This table holds 650,000 or so distinct CDR3 sequences, over 40% found once. The CDR3 runs to 14 residues. Germline CDR1 KGHDR, CDR2 SFDVKD. V lost 7 bases to trimming and J lost 8 bases; unmatched junction nucleotides: 10. This sequence originates from an elderly woman in good health. The chain uses TRBV24-1 and TRBJ2-5; 9 bases align to TRBD1. The source material was blood. In DNA, the CDR3 is TGTGCCACCAGCGCTGCCGGGACAGGGCTAACCCAGTACTTC. Translated, it gives CATSAAGTGLTQYF.